The 20 T cell receptor beta chains below come from one sample, sequenced in a study of blood T cell repertoires in COVID-19. Assay: immunoSEQ multiplex PCR; the TCRdb copy retains only in-frame clones and omits some. Among approximately 210,000 clones listed, 89% were seen once. The sample taken for sequencing was peripheral blood. The receptor set was obtained from a woman aged 40 to 50 with acute or convalescent COVID-19.

This rearrangement joins TRBV19 to TRBJ2-2; D perhaps matches TRBD1 (5 bases). The CDR3 totals 14 residues. Trimming shortened V by 7 bases and J by 0 bases, and 9 bases separated the two germline ends. Germline V lookup: CDR1 LNHDA, CDR2 SQIVND (reference sequence). CDR3 region: CASNRQPNTGELFF. The CDR3 bases are TGTGCCAGTAACAGGCAGCCGAACACCGGGGAGCTGTTTTTT.

The gene calls are TRBV11-2 and TRBJ1-1; D possibly corresponds to TRBD1 (5 bases). Germline CDR1 SGHAT, CDR2 FQNNGV. The germline V and J ends were trimmed by 5 bases and 0 bases, with 7 bases remaining between them. The CDR3 length is 13 residues. The CDR3 sequence: CASSKGMNTEAFF. The DNA of the CDR3 is TGTGCCAGCAGCAAGGGGATGAACACTGAAGCTTTCTTT.

The chain is built from TRBV3-1 (or the pseudogene TRBV3-2) and TRBJ2-3; D perhaps matches TRBD2 (6 bases). V gave up 2 bases and J gave up 6 bases, with 9 bases separating them. There are 13 residues in the CDR3. Germline V gene sequence: CDR1 LGHDT, CDR2 YNNKEL (reference sequence). The CDR3 reads CASSQRGTDTQYF. DNA for the CDR3: TGTGCCAGCAGCCAACGGGGGACCGATACGCAGTATTTT.

The rearrangement uses TRBV11-2 and TRBJ1-1; 7 bases line up with TRBD1. Germline assignment: CDR1 SGHAT and CDR2 FQNNGV. Trimming cost V 0 bases and J 11 bases; bases outside gene matches: 6. This CDR3 is built from 13 residues. This CDR3 is CASSLEASTGAFF. As DNA, the CDR3 is TGTGCCAGCAGCTTAGAAGCGTCGACAGGGGCTTTCTTT.

The V gene is TRBV5-1, the J gene TRBJ2-1; 8 bases line up with TRBD1. Losses at the gene ends were 3 bases for V and 8 bases for J; bases not matched to a gene: 7. This CDR3 spans 14 amino acids. Germline V gene lookup returns CDR1 SGHRS and CDR2 YFSETQ. The CDR3 protein is CASSSDREVYEQFF. The CDR3 DNA reads TGCGCCAGCAGCTCGGACAGGGAGGTGTATGAGCAGTTCTTC.

The chain links TRBV24-1 to TRBJ1-2; D not resolved. The V gene lost 5 bases and the J gene lost 0 bases, with 3 bases spanning the gap. Germline loops: CDR1 KGHDR, CDR2 SFDVKD. There are 12 residues in the CDR3. The CDR3 DNA reads as TGTGCCACCAGTGTCACTAACTATGGCTACACCTTC. Amino acids: CATSVTNYGYTF.

V and J are TRBV20-1 and TRBJ1-5; D unclear. The CDR3 spans 13 residues. CDR1 and CDR2 from the germline V gene are DFQATT and SNEGSKA (reference sequence). The V end was cut by 3 bases, the J end by 1 base, with 7 bases between. The CDR3 DNA reads as TGCAGTGCTAGTCGGTCGAGCAATCAGCCCCAGCATTTT. Translated: CSASRSSNQPQHF.

This clone was found once. This rearrangement joins TRBV6-5 to TRBJ1-2, with D tentatively TRBD1 (6 bases). V was pared by 4 bases and J by 6 bases, with 12 bases between. The CDR3 runs 13 residues. CDR1 MNHEY and CDR2 SVGAGI come from the germline V gene. The CDR3 DNA reads TGTGCCAGCAGTTTCGGGACAAATGATGGCTACACCTTC. This sequence encodes CASSFGTNDGYTF.

The genes are TRBV5-4 and TRBJ2-3; TRBD1 might be the D (6 bases). Germline V gene sequence: CDR1 SGHNT, CDR2 YYREEE (reference sequence). The V and J ends lost 3 bases and 3 bases respectively, with 14 bases between them. The CDR3 contains 15 residues. Here the CDR3 reads CASSSGTQGTDTQYF. CDR3 nucleotide sequence: TGTGCCAGCAGCTCCGGGACCCAGGGGACAGATACGCAGTATTTT.

This chain connects TRBV18 to TRBJ2-5; TRBD2 might be the D (6 bases). Germline V gene data show CDR1 as KGHSH and CDR2 as LQKENI. The CDR3 loop spans 14 amino acids. V dropped 3 bases and J dropped 4 bases, with 12 bases sitting between them. CDR3 bases: TGTGCCAGCTCACCCTACGTGGGAGGAGAGACCCAGTACTTC. Protein product: CASSPYVGGETQYF.

The gene calls are TRBV6-5 and TRBJ2-3, with D maybe TRBD1 (5 bases). Per germline, CDR1 MNHEY and CDR2 SVGAGI. The CDR3 sequence is 13 residues long. Trimming pared 8 bases from V and 2 bases from J, leaving 11 bases between. The CDR3 nucleotides read TGTGCCAGCCAGGGTACTTACACAGATACGCAGTATTTT. Encoded protein: CASQGTYTDTQYF.

The V gene is TRBV5-1, the J gene TRBJ2-2; D is perhaps TRBD1 (5 bases). Trimming stripped 1 base from V and 1 base from J, with 11 bases between. The CDR3 spans 16 residues. CDR1 is SGHRS, CDR2 YFSETQ, per germline. CDR3 residues: CASSLSAGRNTGELFF. CDR3 coding DNA: TGCGCCAGCAGCTTGTCGGCAGGGCGGAACACCGGGGAGCTGTTTTTT.

The chain joins TRBV25-1 to TRBJ2-6; D is undetermined. V was pared by 1 base and J by 0 bases, with 4 bases between. The CDR3 runs 15 residues. Germline CDR1 reads MGHDK; CDR2 reads SYGVNS. The CDR3 loop is CASSEWASGANVLTF. The CDR3 DNA reads TGTGCCAGCAGTGAATGGGCCTCTGGGGCCAACGTCCTGACTTTC.

The chain joins TRBV19 to TRBJ1-5; the D is unclear. The CDR3 contains 15 residues. V lost 5 bases and J lost 2, with 13 bases in between. CDR1 is LNHDA, CDR2 SQIVND, per germline (reference sequence). The CDR3 sequence: CASSSSFVGNQPQHF. Written as DNA, the CDR3 is TGTGCCAGTAGTTCAAGCTTCGTGGGCAATCAGCCCCAGCATTTT.

The chain couples TRBV28 to TRBJ1-2; D not certain. Trimming took off 3 bases at V and 2 bases at J, with 7 bases between the two ends. Germline CDR1 MDHEN, CDR2 SYDVKM. The CDR3 is 13 amino acids. This CDR3 is CASSLRVNYGYTF. Here the CDR3 DNA reads TGTGCCAGCAGTTTGCGGGTAAACTATGGCTACACCTTC.

This chain links TRBV15 with TRBJ1-1; no firm D call. From germline, CDR1 is LNHNV and CDR2 YYDKDF (reference sequence). The V end was cut by 4 bases, the J end by 10 bases, with 13 bases between. The CDR3 covers 12 residues. This CDR3 is CATSIYPAGAFF. The DNA of the CDR3 is TGTGCCACCAGCATATACCCAGCGGGAGCTTTCTTT.

This chain joins TRBV6-1 and TRBJ2-7, with 10 positions matching TRBD1. CDR1 is MNHNS and CDR2 is SASEGT in the germline V gene. V lost 3 bases to trimming and J lost 7 bases; unmatched junction nucleotides: 9. This CDR3 region has 15 residues. CDR3 loop: CASSDPPGQGREQYV. The CDR3 DNA follows: TGTGCCAGCAGTGACCCCCCGGGACAGGGGCGGGAGCAGTACGTC.

This clone was detected only a few times. The rearrangement uses TRBV5-6 and TRBJ1-3; tentatively, D is TRBD1 (6 bases). Germline V gene lookup returns CDR1 SGHDT and CDR2 YYEEEE. This CDR3 has 15 residues. The V end was cut by 4 bases, the J end by 2 bases, with 13 bases between. CDR3 protein: CASSPGGPTGNTIYF. CDR3 bases: TGTGCCAGCAGCCCGGGGGGCCCCACTGGAAACACCATATATTTT. Supplemented by reference TRBV5-6 and TRBJ1-3, the full variable domain reads DAGVTQSPTHLIKTRGQQVTLRCSPKSGHDTVSWYQQALGQGPQFIFQYYEEEERQRGNFPDRFSGHQFPNYSSELNVNALLLGDSALYLCASSPGGPTGNTIYFGEGSWLTVV.

This sequence joins TRBV3-1 (or the pseudogene TRBV3-2) and TRBJ1-2; 8 bases match TRBD1. The CDR3 has 14 residues. Unmatched junction bases numbered 13, after V lost 5 bases and J lost 11 bases. Germline values: CDR1 LGHDT, CDR2 YNNKEL (reference sequence). CDR3 sequence reads: CASSDPGQGRGYTF. DNA of the CDR3: TGTGCCAGCAGCGACCCCGGACAGGGACGGGGGTACACCTTC.

V and J are TRBV6-2 or TRBV6-3 and TRBJ1-5, with D unresolved. The CDR3 sequence is 14 residues long. Looked up from germline, CDR1 is MNHEY and CDR2 is SVGEGT. The V and J ends lost 6 bases and 6 bases respectively, with 15 bases between them. Here the CDR3 DNA reads TGTGCCAGCAGCCGAGGAACTAACGCTCAGCCCCAGCATTTT. It is translated as CASSRGTNAQPQHF.